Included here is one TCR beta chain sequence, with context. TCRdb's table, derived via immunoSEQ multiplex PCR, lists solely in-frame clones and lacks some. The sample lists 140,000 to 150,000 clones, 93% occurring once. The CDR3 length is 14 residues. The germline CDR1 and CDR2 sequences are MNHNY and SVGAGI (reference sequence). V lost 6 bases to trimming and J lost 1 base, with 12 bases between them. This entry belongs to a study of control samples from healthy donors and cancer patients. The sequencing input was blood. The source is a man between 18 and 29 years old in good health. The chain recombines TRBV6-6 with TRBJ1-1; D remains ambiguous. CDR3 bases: TGTGCCAGCAGCCCACGGACGGCGAACACTGAAGCTTTCTTT. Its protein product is CASSPRTANTEAFF.